Presented here are 8 T cell receptor beta chains from one specimen sequenced in a study of CD8 T cells in Susac syndrome. RNA totalling roughly 0.5 to 1 ug underwent reverse transcription with random hexamers. Using its own MiXCR run on the immunoSEQ multiplex PCR reads, TCRdb lists one record per CDR3 protein. In the table there are some 120,000 distinct CDR3 sequences, roughly 94% of which are singletons. The specimen was CD4+ T cells from PBMCs. Source of these receptors: a human donor with multiple sclerosis.

The CDR3 DNA reads TGTGCCAGCAGCGGGGGCGGACAGTGGTCCTACGAGCAGTACTTC. This codes for CASSGGGQWSYEQYF. The chain carries TRBV9 and TRBJ2-7, with a weak D call TRBD1 (6 bases). The germline gives CDR1 SGDLS, CDR2 YYNGEE. The CDR3 length is 15 residues. V was trimmed by 3 bases and J by 1 base, leaving 14 bases between them.

The V gene is TRBV5-1, the J gene TRBJ1-1; 7 nucleotides match TRBD1. With 4 bases clipped from V and 4 bases from J, the junction kept 7 bases outside the gene matches. Germline V gives CDR1 SGHRS, CDR2 YFSETQ. CDR3 length: 14 residues. CDR3 residues: CASSQGVGLTEAFF. In nucleotides, the CDR3 is TGCGCCAGCAGCCAGGGGGTAGGTCTCACTGAAGCTTTCTTT.

The chain recombines TRBV3-1 with TRBJ2-1; unclear D gene. The CDR3 contains 11 residues. Trimming stripped 6 bases from V and 12 bases from J, with 12 bases between. From germline, CDR1 is LGHDT and CDR2 YNNKEL (reference sequence). CDR3 sequence (DNA): TGTGCCAGCAGTTTAAATTCTGCGCAGTTCTTC. This gives the protein CASSLNSAQFF.

The chain has TRBV20-1 and TRBJ2-7; possibly TRBD2 for D (5 bases). Trimming removed 2 bases from V and 6 bases from J, with 14 bases in between. There are 13 residues in the CDR3. Germline-derived CDR1 and CDR2 are DFQATT and SNEGSKA (reference sequence). CDR3 nucleotide sequence: TGCAGTGCTAGATGGGGTGAGGGCATCGAGCAGTACTTC. As protein: CSARWGEGIEQYF.

V is TRBV6-6 and J is TRBJ2-7, with D possibly being TRBD1 or TRBD2 (5 bases each). V lost 2 bases and J 2 bases, leaving 7 bases between the germline ends. The CDR3 runs 13 residues. CDR1 MNHNY and CDR2 SVGAGI come from the germline V gene (reference sequence). CDR3 in amino acids: CASSYGGPYEQYF. The CDR3 nucleotides read TGTGCCAGCAGTTACGGGGGTCCCTACGAGCAGTACTTC.

This chain connects TRBV5-6 to TRBJ1-3, with D maybe TRBD1 (5 bases). V dropped 4 bases and J dropped 1 base, with 12 bases sitting between them. From germline, CDR1 is SGHDT and CDR2 YYEEEE. This CDR3 has 15 residues. The CDR3 spells CASSDPGGSGNTIYF. The CDR3 region has the DNA TGTGCCAGCAGCGACCCCGGGGGATCTGGAAACACCATATATTTT.

The genes are TRBV18 and TRBJ2-7; tentatively, D is TRBD1 (6 bases). Deletions cut 3 bases from V and 6 bases from J, with 15 bases between. Germline lookup yields CDR1 KGHSH and CDR2 LQKENI. This CDR3 has 14 amino acids. This CDR3 is CASSPITGPGEQYF. DNA of the CDR3: TGTGCCAGCTCACCCATCACAGGGCCGGGCGAGCAGTACTTC.

CDR3: CASSPILDRDHSPLHF. The CDR3 DNA is TGTGCCAGCTCACCAATCCTAGACAGGGACCATTCACCCCTCCACTTT. The chain couples TRBV18 to TRBJ1-6, with 7 bases matching TRBD1. The CDR3 loop spans 16 amino acids. Germline V gives CDR1 KGHSH, CDR2 LQKENI. The V gene end was trimmed by 2 bases and the J gene end by 8 bases; junction bases not matched to a gene: 9.